This T cell receptor (beta chain) stems from a study of control samples from healthy donors and cancer patients. The CDR3 sequence is 11 residues long. The V end lost 6 bases, the J end lost 6 bases, and 7 bases lay between the germline ends. CDR1 MGHDK and CDR2 SYGVNS come from the germline V gene. TCRdb keeps only in-frame clones here, not all; method: immunoSEQ multiplex PCR. The sample consists of 75,000 to 95,000 clones, 70% to 90% of them appearing once. This sequence was found in a woman aged 50 to 60 with colorectal cancer. The chain has TRBV25-1 and TRBJ2-3; D remains unclear. The sample taken for sequencing was PBMCs. CDR3 residues: CASSLGDTQYF. The DNA of the CDR3 is TGTGCCAGCAGCCTCGGGGATACGCAGTATTTT.